This TCR beta chain comes out of a study of Graves' ophthalmopathy and Graves' hyperthyroidism. On this clonotype: Its cognate antigen is unknown.

Trimming pared 2 bases from V and 9 bases from J, leaving 8 bases between. Germline V gene data show CDR1 as MDHEN and CDR2 as SYDVKM. The CDR3 totals 11 residues. Study findings and constraints: Cross-validated, the 13-signature model showed 87.88%/81.08% sensitivity/specificity, and 80%/75% in the test set.

Being free of ophthalmopathy for 18 months of follow-up defined stable hyperthyroidism. Researchers took RNA transcripts and amplified TCR beta CDR3 regions from them. RT-PCR with HTBI primers came first, then second-round multiplex PCR. TCRdb passed the multiplex PCR reads through MiXCR, listing each CDR3 protein once. The repertoire holds about 620,000 distinct CDR3 sequences, about a fifth seen once, with about 6.6% in the top ten. Input material: peripheral blood. The chain carries TRBV28 and TRBJ2-7, with D uncertain. This sequence originates from a woman under 30 with stable Graves' hyperthyroidism. Some clones in this sample may be carry-over from other donors' samples. The CDR3 DNA follows: TGTGCCAGCAGTTTACCCGGTCTGCAGTACTTC. As protein: CASSLPGLQYF. Supplemented by reference TRBV28 and TRBJ2-7, the full variable domain reads DVKVTQSSRYLVKRTGEKVFLECVQDMDHENMFWYRQDPGLGLRLIYFSYDVKMKEKGDIPEGYSVSREKKERFSLILESASTNQTSMYLCASSLPGLQYFGPGTRLTVT.